This T cell receptor beta chain was sequenced in a study of T-cell reconstitution after alpha-beta-depleted transplantation in children. Findings of the study overall: In some patients, recipient T cells and intrathymic progenitors surviving conditioning explained high day-60 diversity. At around two months after transplant, the alpha-beta T cells were reportedly derived from several hundred expanded clones that came from non-depleted graft cells. Newly produced T cells mostly accounted for T-cell counts and diversity one year post-transplant.

Using unique molecular identifiers, the investigators prepared the TCRbeta library. TCRdb analysed the PCR reads with MiXCR anew, one entry per CDR3 protein. The sample shows 60,000 to 70,000 distinct CDR3 sequences, 4.9% of them seen only once. At least ten counts were recorded for this clonotype. Its antigen is currently unknown. The CDR3 covers 15 residues. Trimming shortened V by 7 bases and J by 0 bases, and 16 bases separated the two germline ends. This TCR came from a boy less than two years old who had a stem cell transplant for acute myeloid leukemia, so the T cells may come from the graft donor. This material consisted of PBMCs, mostly from graft donor cells, taken 180 days after TCRalphabeta/CD19-depleted stem cell transplant. V is TRBV12-3 or TRBV12-4 and J is TRBJ2-7, with D possibly TRBD2 on 5 matching bases. The CDR3, as DNA: TGTGCCAGCAACCCAGGCGGAGGATTCTCCTACGAGCAGTACTTC. It codes for CASNPGGGFSYEQYF.